This T cell receptor (beta chain) was sequenced in a study of beta chain features in type 1 diabetes. Study results and caveats: Type 1 diabetes patients showed a moderate but significant shortening of TCRB CDR3s in all four CD4+ subsets.

The CDR3 sequence is 15 residues long. The V gene's germline CDR1 is MNHNS and CDR2 SASEGT. V lost 4 bases to trimming and J lost 5 bases; unmatched junction nucleotides: 10. Expressed TCRB transcripts got sequenced, as all isolated RNA was reverse transcribed. Profiling relied on immunoSEQ multiplex PCR, and the TCRdb table lists in-frame clones only, not all of them. The profile shows around 160,000 clones, 48% of them singletons. For this clone: The antigen remains unidentified.

The sequence was obtained from a man aged 18-30 years in good health. The rearrangement joins TRBV6-1 to TRBJ1-1, with TRBD1 matching 7 bases. Sequencing was done on a sample of Tregs from blood. The CDR3 here is CASSATDRVGTEAFF. In DNA, the CDR3 is TGTGCCAGCAGTGCTACCGACAGGGTTGGTACTGAAGCTTTCTTT.